The TCR beta chain described here comes from a study of a mutant IDH1 vaccine in newly diagnosed glioma. The overall study: Either 4-6 weeks after radiotherapy alone or alongside temozolomide, vaccination was begun.

Trimming removed 3 bases from V and 0 bases from J, with 6 bases in between. Germline assignment: CDR1 SGDLS and CDR2 YYNGEE. The CDR3 has 13 amino acids. For this clone: Its antigen is undetermined.

Sequencing was performed with immunoSEQ multiplex PCR; in TCRdb, only in-frame clones are kept and a portion is missing. The sample lists 35,000 to 45,000 clones, 65% to 90% occurring once. Noted time point: week 35, safety follow-up. The content of each vaccine dose was 300 ug of mutant IDH1 20-mer peptide, and topical imiquimod accompanied it. New WHO grade 3 or 4 astrocytomas that were IDH1-mutant and ATRX-lost occurred in the donors. Source: PBMCs, taken from a glioma patient whose treatment included an IDH1 peptide vaccine. This clonotype was obtained from a woman between 45 and 65 years old with glioma. The chain uses TRBV9 and TRBJ1-1; D not certain. The CDR3 DNA reads TGTGCCAGCAGCGCCGCCATGAACACTGAAGCTTTCTTT. This gives the protein CASSAAMNTEAFF.